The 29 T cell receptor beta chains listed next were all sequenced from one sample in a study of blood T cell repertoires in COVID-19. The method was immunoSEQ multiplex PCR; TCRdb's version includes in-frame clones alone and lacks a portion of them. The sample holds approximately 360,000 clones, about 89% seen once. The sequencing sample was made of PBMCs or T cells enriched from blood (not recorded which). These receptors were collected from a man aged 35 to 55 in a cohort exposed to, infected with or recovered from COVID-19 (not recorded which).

CDR3 loop: CASSEMTGGNSPLHF. The CDR3 DNA follows: TGTGCCAGCAGCGAGATGACAGGGGGGAATTCACCCCTCCACTTT. This sequence joins TRBV7-2 and TRBJ1-6; 9 positions match TRBD1. After removal of 5 bases from V and 7 bases from J, the junction contained 6 bases not matched to a gene. The CDR3 totals 15 residues. Germline V gene sequence: CDR1 SGHTA, CDR2 FQGNSA.

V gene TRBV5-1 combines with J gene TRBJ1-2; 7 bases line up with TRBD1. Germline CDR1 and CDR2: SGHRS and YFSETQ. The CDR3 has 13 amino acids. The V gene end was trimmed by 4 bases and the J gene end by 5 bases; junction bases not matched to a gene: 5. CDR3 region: CASSGGQPYGYTF. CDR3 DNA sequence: TGCGCCAGCAGCGGGGGACAGCCGTATGGCTACACCTTC.

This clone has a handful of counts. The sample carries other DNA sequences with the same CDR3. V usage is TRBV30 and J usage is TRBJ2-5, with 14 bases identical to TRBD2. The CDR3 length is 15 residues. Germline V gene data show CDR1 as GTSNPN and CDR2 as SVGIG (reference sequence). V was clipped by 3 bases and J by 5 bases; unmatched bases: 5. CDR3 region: CAWRGTSGSQETQYF. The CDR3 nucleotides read TGTGCCTGGAGGGGGACTAGCGGGAGTCAGGAGACCCAGTACTTC. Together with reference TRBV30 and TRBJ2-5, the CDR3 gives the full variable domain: SQTIHQWPATLVQPVGSPLSLECTVEGTSNPNLYWYRQAAGRGLQLLFYSVGIGQISSEVPQNLSASRPQDRQFILSSKKLLLSDSGFYLCAWRGTSGSQETQYFGPGTRLLVL.

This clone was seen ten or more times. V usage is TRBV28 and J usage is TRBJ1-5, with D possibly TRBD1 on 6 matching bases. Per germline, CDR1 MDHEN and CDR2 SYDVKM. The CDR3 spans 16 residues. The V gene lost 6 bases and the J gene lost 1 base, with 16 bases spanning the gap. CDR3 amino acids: CASRRTGSGSNQPQHF. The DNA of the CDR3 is TGTGCCAGCAGACGCACAGGGTCGGGCAGCAATCAGCCCCAGCATTTT.

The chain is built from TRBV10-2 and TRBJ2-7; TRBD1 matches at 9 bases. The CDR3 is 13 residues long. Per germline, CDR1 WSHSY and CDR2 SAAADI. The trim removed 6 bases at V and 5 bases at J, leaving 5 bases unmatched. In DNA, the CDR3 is TGCGCCAGCAGATTGGACAGGGGCCACGAGCAGTACTTC. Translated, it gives CASRLDRGHEQYF.

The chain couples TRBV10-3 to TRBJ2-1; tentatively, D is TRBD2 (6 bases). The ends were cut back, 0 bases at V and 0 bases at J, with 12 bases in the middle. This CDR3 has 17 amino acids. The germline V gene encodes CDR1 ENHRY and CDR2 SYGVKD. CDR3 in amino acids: CAISESGGVSSYNEQFF. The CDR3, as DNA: TGTGCCATCAGTGAGTCGGGGGGTGTGAGCTCCTACAATGAGCAGTTCTTC.

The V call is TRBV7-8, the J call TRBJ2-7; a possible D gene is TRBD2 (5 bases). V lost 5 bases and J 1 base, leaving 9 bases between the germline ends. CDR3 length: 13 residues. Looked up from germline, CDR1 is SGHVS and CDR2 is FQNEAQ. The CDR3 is CASSPAASYEQYF. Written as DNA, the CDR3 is TGTGCCAGCAGCCCAGCGGCTTCCTACGAGCAGTACTTC.

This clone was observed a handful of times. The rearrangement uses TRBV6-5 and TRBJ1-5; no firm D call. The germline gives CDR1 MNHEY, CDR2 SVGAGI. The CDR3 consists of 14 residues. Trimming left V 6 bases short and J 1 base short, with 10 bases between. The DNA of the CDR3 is TGTGCCAGCAGCGAGGGAGGAAGCAATCAGCCCCAGCATTTT. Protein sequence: CASSEGGSNQPQHF.

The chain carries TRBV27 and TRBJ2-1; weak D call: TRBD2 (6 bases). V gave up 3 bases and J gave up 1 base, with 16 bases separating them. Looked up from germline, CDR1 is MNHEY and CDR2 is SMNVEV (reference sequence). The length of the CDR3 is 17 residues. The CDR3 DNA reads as TGTGCCAGCAGTTTTTCAATGGTCGGGGGATCCTACAATGAGCAGTTCTTC. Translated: CASSFSMVGGSYNEQFF.

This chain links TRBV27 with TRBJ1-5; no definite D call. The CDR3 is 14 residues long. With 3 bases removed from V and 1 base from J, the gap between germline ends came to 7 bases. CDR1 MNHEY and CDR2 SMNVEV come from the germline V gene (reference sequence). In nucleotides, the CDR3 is TGTGCCAGCAGTTTCGAGAAGAGCAATCAGCCCCAGCATTTT. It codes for CASSFEKSNQPQHF.

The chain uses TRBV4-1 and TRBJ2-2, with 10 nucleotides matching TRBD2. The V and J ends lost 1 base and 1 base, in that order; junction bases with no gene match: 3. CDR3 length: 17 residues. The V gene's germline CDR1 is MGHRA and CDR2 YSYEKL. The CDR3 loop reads CASSQVLAGVNTGELFF. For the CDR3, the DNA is TGCGCCAGCAGCCAAGTTCTAGCGGGAGTGAACACCGGGGAGCTGTTTTTT.

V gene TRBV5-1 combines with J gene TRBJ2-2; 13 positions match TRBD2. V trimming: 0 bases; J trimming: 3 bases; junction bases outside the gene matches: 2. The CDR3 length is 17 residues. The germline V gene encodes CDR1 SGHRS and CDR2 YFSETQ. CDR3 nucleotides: TGCGCCAGCAGCTTGGCACTAGCGGGAGGGCACACCGGGGAGCTGTTTTTT. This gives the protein CASSLALAGGHTGELFF.

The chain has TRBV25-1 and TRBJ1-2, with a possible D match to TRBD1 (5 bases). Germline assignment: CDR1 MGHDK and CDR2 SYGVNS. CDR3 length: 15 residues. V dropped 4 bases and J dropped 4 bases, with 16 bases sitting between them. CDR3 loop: CASSGGGLGSYGYTF. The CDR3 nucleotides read TGTGCCAGCAGTGGGGGGGGTTTGGGTTCCTATGGCTACACCTTC.

CDR3 nucleotide sequence: TGTGCCACCGGGCAGGGGCCTACTAACTATGGCTACACCTTC. It codes for CATGQGPTNYGYTF. J is TRBJ1-2 and V is TRBV15; a weak D match, TRBD1 (6 bases). The V and J ends lost 8 bases and 0 bases respectively, with 13 bases between them. CDR1 LNHNV and CDR2 YYDKDF come from the germline V gene (reference sequence). This CDR3 has 14 residues.

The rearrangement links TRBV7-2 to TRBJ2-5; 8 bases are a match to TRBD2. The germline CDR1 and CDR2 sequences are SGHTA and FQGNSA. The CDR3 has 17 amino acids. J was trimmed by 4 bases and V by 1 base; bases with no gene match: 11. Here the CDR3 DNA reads TGTGCCAGCAGCTTAGGCCCGGGGGGGCCGGATCGAGAGACCCAGTACTTC. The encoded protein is CASSLGPGGPDRETQYF.

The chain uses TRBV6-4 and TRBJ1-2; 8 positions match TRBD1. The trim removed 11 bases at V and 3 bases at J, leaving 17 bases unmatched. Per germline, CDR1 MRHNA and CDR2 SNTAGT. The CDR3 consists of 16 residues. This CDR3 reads CAQQLNHQGAHYGYTF. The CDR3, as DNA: TGTGCCCAGCAGTTGAACCACCAGGGGGCACACTATGGCTACACCTTC.

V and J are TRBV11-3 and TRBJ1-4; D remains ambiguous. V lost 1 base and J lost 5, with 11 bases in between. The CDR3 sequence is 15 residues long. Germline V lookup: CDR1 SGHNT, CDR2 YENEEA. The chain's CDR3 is CASSLVWNSNEKLFF. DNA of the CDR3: TGTGCCAGCAGCTTAGTTTGGAACAGCAATGAAAAACTGTTTTTT.

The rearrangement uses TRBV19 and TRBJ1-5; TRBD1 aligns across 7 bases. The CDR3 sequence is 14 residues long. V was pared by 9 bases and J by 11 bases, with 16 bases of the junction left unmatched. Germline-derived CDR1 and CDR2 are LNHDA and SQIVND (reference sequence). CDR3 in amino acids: CASRTGAFREAQHF. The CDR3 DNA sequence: TGTGCCAGCAGAACAGGGGCCTTTAGGGAAGCCCAGCATTTT.

DNA of the CDR3: TGTGCCAGCAGTCACAACGACTTGAACACTGAAGCTTTCTTT. Translating gives CASSHNDLNTEAFF. The chain has TRBV27 and TRBJ1-1; D not certain. V lost 5 bases and J lost 0, with 10 bases in between. CDR1 and CDR2 (germline): MNHEY, SMNVEV (reference sequence). There are 14 residues in the CDR3.

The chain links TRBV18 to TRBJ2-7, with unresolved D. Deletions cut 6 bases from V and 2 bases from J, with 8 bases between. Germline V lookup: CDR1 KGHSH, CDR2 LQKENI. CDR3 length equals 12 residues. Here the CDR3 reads CASSAQAYEQYF. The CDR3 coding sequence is TGTGCCAGCTCTGCCCAGGCCTACGAGCAGTACTTC.

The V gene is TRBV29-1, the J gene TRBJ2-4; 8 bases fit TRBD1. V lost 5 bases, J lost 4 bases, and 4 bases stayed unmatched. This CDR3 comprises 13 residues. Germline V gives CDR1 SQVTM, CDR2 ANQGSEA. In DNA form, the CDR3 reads TGCAGCGTTTCTAGGACAGGGAAAAACATTCAGTACTTC. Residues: CSVSRTGKNIQYF.

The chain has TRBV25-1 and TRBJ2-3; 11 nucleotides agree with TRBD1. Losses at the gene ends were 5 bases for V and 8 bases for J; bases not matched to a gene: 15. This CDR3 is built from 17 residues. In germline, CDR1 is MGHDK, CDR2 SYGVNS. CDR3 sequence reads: CASSSYLGQGAYGTQYF. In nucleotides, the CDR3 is TGTGCCAGCAGTTCCTACCTCGGACAGGGGGCGTACGGTACGCAGTATTTT.

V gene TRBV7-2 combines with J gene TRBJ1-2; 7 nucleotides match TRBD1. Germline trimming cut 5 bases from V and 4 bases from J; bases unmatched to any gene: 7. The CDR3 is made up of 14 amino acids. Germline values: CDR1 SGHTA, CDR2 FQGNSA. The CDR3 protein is CASSLGGSPYGYTF. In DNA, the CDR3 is TGTGCCAGCAGCCTAGGGGGCAGTCCCTATGGCTACACCTTC.

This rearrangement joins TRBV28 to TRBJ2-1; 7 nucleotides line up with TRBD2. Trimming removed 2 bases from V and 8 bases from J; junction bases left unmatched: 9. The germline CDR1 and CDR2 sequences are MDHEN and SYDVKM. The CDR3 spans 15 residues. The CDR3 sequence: CASSLNPTGRYEQFF. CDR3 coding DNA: TGTGCCAGCAGTTTAAACCCAACCGGGAGGTATGAGCAGTTCTTC.

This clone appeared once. As DNA, the CDR3 is TGTGCCAGCAGTGAGGGCGGGAGGAGCTACGAGCAGTACTTC. Translated, it gives CASSEGGRSYEQYF. The J gene is TRBJ2-7, the V gene TRBV6-1; 8 bases are a match to TRBD2. V trimming: 3 bases; J trimming: 3 bases; junction bases outside the gene matches: 4. Germline V gene sequence: CDR1 MNHNS, CDR2 SASEGT. The CDR3 length is 14 residues.

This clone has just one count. The CDR3 bases are TGCGCCAGCAGCCACGCCTGGACAGGGGGAAAGAACTATGGCTACACCTTC. As protein: CASSHAWTGGKNYGYTF. The genes are TRBV4-1 and TRBJ1-2; TRBD1 aligns across 10 bases. Unmatched junction bases numbered 9, after V lost 3 bases and J lost 2 bases. Germline-derived CDR1 and CDR2 are MGHRA and YSYEKL. The CDR3 spans 17 residues.

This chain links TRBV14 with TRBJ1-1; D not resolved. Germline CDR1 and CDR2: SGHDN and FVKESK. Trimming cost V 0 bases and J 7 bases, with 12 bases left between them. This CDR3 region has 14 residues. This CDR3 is CASSQDNYLNEAFF. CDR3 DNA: TGTGCCAGCAGCCAAGATAACTATCTTAATGAAGCTTTCTTT.

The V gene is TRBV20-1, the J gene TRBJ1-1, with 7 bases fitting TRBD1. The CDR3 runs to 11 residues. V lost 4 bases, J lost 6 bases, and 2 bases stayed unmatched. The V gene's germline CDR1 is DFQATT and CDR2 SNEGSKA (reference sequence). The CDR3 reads CSATGTAEAFF. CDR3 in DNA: TGCAGTGCTACTGGGACAGCTGAAGCTTTCTTT.

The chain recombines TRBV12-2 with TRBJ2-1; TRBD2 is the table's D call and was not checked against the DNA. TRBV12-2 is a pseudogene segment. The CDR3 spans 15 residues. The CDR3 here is CASPGGGLAGLEQFF. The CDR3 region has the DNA TGTGCAAGTCCCGGCGGGGGACTAGCGGGACTTGAGCAGTTCTTC.